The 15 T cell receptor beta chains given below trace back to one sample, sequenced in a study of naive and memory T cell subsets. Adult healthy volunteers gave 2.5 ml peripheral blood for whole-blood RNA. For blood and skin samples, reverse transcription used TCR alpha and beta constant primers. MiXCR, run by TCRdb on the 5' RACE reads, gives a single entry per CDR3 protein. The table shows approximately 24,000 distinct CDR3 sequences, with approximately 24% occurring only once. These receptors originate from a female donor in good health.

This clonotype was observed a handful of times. Here the CDR3 reads CSVEDTLNYGYTF. The CDR3 nucleotides are TGCAGCGTTGAAGATACCCTAAACTATGGCTACACCTTC. This sequence joins TRBV29-1 and TRBJ1-2; D unclear. The CDR3 has 13 residues. V lost 0 bases and J lost 2, with 7 bases in between. CDR1 SQVTM and CDR2 ANQGSEA come from the germline V gene.

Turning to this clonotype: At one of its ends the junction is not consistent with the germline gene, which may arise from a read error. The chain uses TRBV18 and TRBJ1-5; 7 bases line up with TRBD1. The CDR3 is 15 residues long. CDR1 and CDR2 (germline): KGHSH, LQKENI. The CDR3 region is CASSPRSGGVQPQNF. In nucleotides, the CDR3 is TGTGCCAGCTCACCACGGTCAGGGGGGGTTCAGCCCCAGAATTTT.

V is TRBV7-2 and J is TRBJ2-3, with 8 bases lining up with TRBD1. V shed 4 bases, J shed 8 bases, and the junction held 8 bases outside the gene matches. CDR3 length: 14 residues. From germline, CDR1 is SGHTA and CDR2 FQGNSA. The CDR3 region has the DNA TGTGCCAGCAGCTACCTACAGGGGGGAGGTACGCAGTATTTT. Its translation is CASSYLQGGGTQYF.

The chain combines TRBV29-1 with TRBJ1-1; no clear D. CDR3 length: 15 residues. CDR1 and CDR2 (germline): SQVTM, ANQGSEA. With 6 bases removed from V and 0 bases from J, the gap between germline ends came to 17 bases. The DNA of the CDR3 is TGCAGCGTGGTCGTTGTAGGGATAATGAACACTGAAGCTTTCTTT. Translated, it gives CSVVVVGIMNTEAFF. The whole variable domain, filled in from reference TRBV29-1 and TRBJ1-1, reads SAVISQKPSRDICQRGTSLTIQCQVDSQVTMMFWYRQQPGQSLTLIATANQGSEATYESGFVIDKFPISRPNLTFSTLTVSNMSPEDSSIYLCSVVVVGIMNTEAFFGQGTRLTVV.

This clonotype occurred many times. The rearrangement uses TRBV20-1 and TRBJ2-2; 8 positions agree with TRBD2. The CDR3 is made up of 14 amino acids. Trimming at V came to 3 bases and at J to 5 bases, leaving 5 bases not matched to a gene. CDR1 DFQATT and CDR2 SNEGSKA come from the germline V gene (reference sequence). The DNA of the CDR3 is TGCAGTGCTAGGGAGCGGGAGATGACCGGGGAGCTGTTTTTT. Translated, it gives CSAREREMTGELFF.

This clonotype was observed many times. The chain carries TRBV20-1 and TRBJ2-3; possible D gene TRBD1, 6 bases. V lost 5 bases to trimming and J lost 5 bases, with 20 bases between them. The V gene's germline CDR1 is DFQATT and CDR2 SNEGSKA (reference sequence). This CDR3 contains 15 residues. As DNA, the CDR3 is TGCAGTGCTGCGCCAGTCACAGGGCTTGGAGATACGCAGTATTTT. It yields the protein CSAAPVTGLGDTQYF.

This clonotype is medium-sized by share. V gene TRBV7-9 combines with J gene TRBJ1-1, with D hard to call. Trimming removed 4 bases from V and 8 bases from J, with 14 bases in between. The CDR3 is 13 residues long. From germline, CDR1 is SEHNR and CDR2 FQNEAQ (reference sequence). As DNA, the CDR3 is TGTGCCAGCAGCTATAGACCCAGAGGGGAAGCTTTCTTT. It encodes CASSYRPRGEAFF.

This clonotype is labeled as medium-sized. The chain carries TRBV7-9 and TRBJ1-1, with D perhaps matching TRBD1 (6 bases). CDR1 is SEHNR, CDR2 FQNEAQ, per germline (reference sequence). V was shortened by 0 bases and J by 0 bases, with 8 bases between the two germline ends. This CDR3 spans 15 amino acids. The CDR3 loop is CASSLAGGLNTEAFF. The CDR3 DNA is TGTGCCAGCAGCTTAGCGGGGGGCCTGAACACTGAAGCTTTCTTT.

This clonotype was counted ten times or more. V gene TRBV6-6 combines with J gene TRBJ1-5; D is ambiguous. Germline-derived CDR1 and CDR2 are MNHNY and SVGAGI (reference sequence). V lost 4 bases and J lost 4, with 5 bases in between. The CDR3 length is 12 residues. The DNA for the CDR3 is TGTGCCAGCAGTTCCCCAAATCAGCCCCAGCATTTT. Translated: CASSSPNQPQHF.

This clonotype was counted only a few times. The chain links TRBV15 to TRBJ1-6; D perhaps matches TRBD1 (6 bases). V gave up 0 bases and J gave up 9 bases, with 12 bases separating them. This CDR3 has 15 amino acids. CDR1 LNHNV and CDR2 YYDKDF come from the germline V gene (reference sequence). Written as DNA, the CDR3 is TGTGCCACCAGCAGAGAGGGCCAGGGGAGTTCACCCCTCCACTTT. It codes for CATSREGQGSSPLHF.

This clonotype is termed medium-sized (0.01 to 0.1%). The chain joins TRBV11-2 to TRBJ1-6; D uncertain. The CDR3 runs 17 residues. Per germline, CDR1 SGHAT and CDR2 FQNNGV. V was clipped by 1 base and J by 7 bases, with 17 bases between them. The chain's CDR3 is CASSLVIRPRGNSPLHF. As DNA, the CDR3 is TGTGCCAGCAGCTTAGTCATCCGGCCCCGGGGAAATTCACCCCTCCACTTT.

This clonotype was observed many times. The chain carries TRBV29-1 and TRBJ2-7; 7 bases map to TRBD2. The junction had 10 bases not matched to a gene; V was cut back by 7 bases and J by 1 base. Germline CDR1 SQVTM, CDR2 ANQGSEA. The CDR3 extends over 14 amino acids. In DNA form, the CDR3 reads TGCAGCGCCCGAACGCTTAGCGGGTCCTACGAGCAGTACTTC. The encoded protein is CSARTLSGSYEQYF.

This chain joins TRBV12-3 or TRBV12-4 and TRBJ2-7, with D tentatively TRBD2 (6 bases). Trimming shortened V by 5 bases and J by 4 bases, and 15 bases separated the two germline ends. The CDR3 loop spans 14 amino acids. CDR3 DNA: TGTGCCAGCAGTCCTATCGATAGCGGATACGAGCAGTACTTC. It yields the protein CASSPIDSGYEQYF.

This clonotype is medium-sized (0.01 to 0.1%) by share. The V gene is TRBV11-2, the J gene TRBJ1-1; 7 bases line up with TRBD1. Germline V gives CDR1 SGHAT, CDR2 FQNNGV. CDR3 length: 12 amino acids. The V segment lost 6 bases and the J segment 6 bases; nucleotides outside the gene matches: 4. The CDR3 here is CASSRTGAEAFF. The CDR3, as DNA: TGTGCCAGCAGTAGAACAGGGGCTGAAGCTTTCTTT. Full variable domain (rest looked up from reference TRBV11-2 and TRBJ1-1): EAGVAQSPRYKIIEKRQSVAFWCNPISGHATLYWYQQILGQGPKLLIQFQNNGVVDDSQLPKDRFSAERLKGVDSTLKIQPAKLEDSAVYLCASSRTGAEAFFGQGTRLTVV.

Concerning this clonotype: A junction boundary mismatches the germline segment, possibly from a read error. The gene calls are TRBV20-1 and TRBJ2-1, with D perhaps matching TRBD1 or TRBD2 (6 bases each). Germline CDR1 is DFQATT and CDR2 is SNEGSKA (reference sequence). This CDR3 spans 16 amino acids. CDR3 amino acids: CSARDPSPGGYNEQFF. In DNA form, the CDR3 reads TGCAGTGCTAGAGATCCATCCCCCGGGGGCTACAACGAGCAGTTCTTC.